A selection of T cell receptor beta chains follows, all from one sample in a study of T cells in Graves' hyperthyroidism and ophthalmopathy. MiXCR, run by TCRdb on the multiplex PCR reads, gives a single entry per CDR3 protein. The sample shows more than 600,000 distinct CDR3 sequences, about 16% of them seen only once. Sequenced sample: blood. Every receptor here comes from a man aged 18 to 30 with Graves' hyperthyroidism. The CDR3 runs from the conserved cysteine through the conserved F or W. D genes are given only for firm matches. Clone size is stated in some rows and not others, as once, few, many or a class when expanded.

j_call v_call clone_size d_call cdr3_nt cdr3_aa
TRBJ2-3 TRBV29-1 NA NA TGCAGCGTTGAGAGAGGGGGAGATACGCAGTATTTT CSVERGGDTQYF
TRBJ1-1 TRBV20-1 many NA TGCAGTGCTAGAGAACAGGTCCTGAACACTGAAGCTTTCTTT CSAREQVLNTEAFF
TRBJ2-7 TRBV3-1 many NA TGTGCCAGCAGCCAAGGCAGGGTGTCCTACGAGCAGTACTTC CASSQGRVSYEQYF
TRBJ1-1 TRBV5-4 NA TRBD1 TGTGCCACCGGCGGACAGGGTGTTACTGAAGCTTTCTTT CATGGQGVTEAFF
TRBJ2-1 TRBV19 NA TRBD2 TGTGACAGTAGTATCGGACTAGCGGACTACAATGAGCAGTTCTTC CDSSIGLADYNEQFF
TRBJ2-7 TRBV7-2 many NA TGTGCCAGCAGCTTAGCGCCAGCCTACGAGCAGTACTTC CASSLAPAYEQYF
TRBJ2-7 TRBV12-3/TRBV12-4 many NA TGTGCCAGCAGCCTAGAGACTATCACCTACGAGGTGCAGTACTTC CASSLETITYEVQYF
TRBJ2-1 TRBV12-5 NA NA TGTGCTAGTGGCGACGGGAATGGTTTGGAGCAGTTCTTC CASGDGNGLEQFF
TRBJ2-7 TRBV12-3/TRBV12-4 many NA TGTGCCAGCAGCCCCGATGAAAGACTGGGCTACGAGCAGTACTTC CASSPDERLGYEQYF
TRBJ2-2 TRBV4-1 NA TRBD2 TGCGCCAGCAGCCACCACCGGGGCTCGACTAGCGGGAGCCGCACCGGGGAGCTGTTTTTT CASSHHRGSTSGSRTGELFF
TRBJ2-5 TRBV19 NA NA TGTGCCAGTAGTATTGCCCGCCTAGGGAGCGGAGAGACCCAGTACTTC CASSIARLGSGETQYF
TRBJ1-4 TRBV18 many TRBD1 TGTGCCAGCTCGACAGGGTCTGAAAAACTGTTTTTT CASSTGSEKLFF
TRBJ2-6 TRBV10-3 few NA TGTGCCATCAGTGAGTCGGGGGACTCTGGGGCCAACGTCCTGACTTTC CAISESGDSGANVLTF
TRBJ2-5 TRBV19 few NA TGTGCCAGTAGTAGAGCGCAGGGGAAAGAGACCCAGTACTTC CASSRAQGKETQYF
TRBJ1-1 TRBV7-9 NA NA TGTGCCAGCAGCGCCCGGATGACTGAAGCTTTCTTT CASSARMTEAFF
TRBJ2-7 TRBV18 NA TRBD2 TGTGCCAGCTCACCATTTACAGCGGGAGGCTACTACGAGCAGTACTTC CASSPFTAGGYYEQYF
TRBJ1-2 TRBV28 few NA TGTGCCAGCAGTTTTTTGGGGGCAATCTATGGCTACACCTTC CASSFLGAIYGYTF
TRBJ2-7 TRBV28 many NA TGTGCCAGCAGTTGGGGGGGCTCCTTGCACGGCGAGCAGTACTTC CASSWGGSLHGEQYF
TRBJ2-7 TRBV9 few NA TGTGCCAGCAGCGCGGGGGCGCTGAGCTCCTACGAGCAGTACTTC CASSAGALSSYEQYF
TRBJ2-3 TRBV5-1 few NA TGCGCCAGCAGCTTGGCAGCTACCCGAGGGGATACGCAGTATTTT CASSLAATRGDTQYF
TRBJ2-1 TRBV6-2/TRBV6-3 few NA TGTGCCAGCAGCGAATATGAGAGTTCCTACAATGAGCAGTTCTTC CASSEYESSYNEQFF
TRBJ1-1 TRBV20-1 NA NA TGCAGTCCTTTTGACACGAACACTGAAGCTTTCTTT CSPFDTNTEAFF
TRBJ2-1 TRBV27 NA TRBD2 TGTGCCACCAATAGGCTAGCGGGATCATTAAGCTCCTACAATGAGCAGTTCTTC CATNRLAGSLSSYNEQFF
TRBJ2-2 TRBV28 NA NA TGTGCCAGCAGTTTCGGACCCGGGGAGCTGTTTTTT CASSFGPGELFF
TRBJ2-2 TRBV20-1 NA NA TGCAGTGCCGCCCCCACAGGGAACACCGGGGAGCTGTTTTTT CSAAPTGNTGELFF
TRBJ1-1 TRBV7-3 NA NA TGTGCCAGCAGCGTGGCAATTAACACTGAAGCTTTCTTT CASSVAINTEAFF
TRBJ2-1 TRBV24-1 NA NA TGTGCCACCAGTTCAGGGGCCTTCTCCTACAATGAGCAGTTCTTC CATSSGAFSYNEQFF
TRBJ2-1 TRBV20-1 many TRBD2 TGCAGTGCTAGAGGGCGGGACTACTACAATGAGCAGTTCTTC CSARGRDYYNEQFF
TRBJ2-1 TRBV6-1 many NA TGTGCCAGCAGTGAATCATTCCCTGGCTACAATGAGCAGTTCTTC CASSESFPGYNEQFF